This is a list of T cell receptor beta chains from one sample in a study of beta chain features in type 1 diabetes. The repertoire was sequenced with immunoSEQ multiplex PCR; TCRdb's copy has only in-frame clones and lacks some. Of about 150,000 clones listed, about a tenth are singletons. Material: central memory CD4+ T cells from blood. These receptors came from a man aged 18 to 29 in good health. The CDR3 runs from the conserved cysteine through the conserved F or W. D genes are given only for firm matches. Clone size appears in some rows only: once, few, many, or a class for an expanded clone.

TRBJ2-1 few TRBV7-2 TRBD1 CASSLVGLGQGSYEQFF TGTGCCAGCAGCTTAGTCGGTTTAGGACAGGGGTCTTATGAGCAGTTCTTC
TRBJ2-7 - TRBV10-3 TRBD1 CAISDLNRGETYEQYF TGTGCCATCAGTGACCTCAACAGGGGGGAGACCTACGAGCAGTACTTC
TRBJ2-3 few TRBV7-9 TRBD1 CASSPGQGPDTQYF TGTGCCAGCAGCCCGGGACAGGGCCCAGATACGCAGTATTTT
TRBJ2-5 few TRBV29-1 TRBD1 CSAGGQGAHQETQYF TGCAGCGCTGGGGGACAGGGGGCCCACCAAGAGACCCAGTACTTC
TRBJ1-1 few TRBV6-5 - CASWRGMNTEAFF TGTGCCAGCTGGAGGGGAATGAACACTGAAGCTTTCTTT
TRBJ1-2 - TRBV30 TRBD1 CAWSRDRLLGYGYTF TGTGCCTGGAGCCGGGACAGGCTTTTGGGGTATGGCTACACCTTC
TRBJ2-3 few TRBV5-1 - CASSSDGVIDTQYF TGCGCCAGCAGCTCCGACGGAGTAATAGATACGCAGTATTTT
TRBJ1-2 - TRBV4-3 - CASSLRQSSNYGYTF TGCGCCAGCAGCCTCAGACAGAGCTCTAACTATGGCTACACCTTC
TRBJ2-5 few TRBV11-3 TRBD1 CASSPETGGVGETQYF TGTGCCAGCAGCCCGGAAACAGGGGGAGTAGGAGAGACCCAGTACTTC
TRBJ2-3 - TRBV4-2 - CASSQETGMRTDTQYF TGTGCCAGCAGCCAAGAAACAGGGATGCGCACAGATACGCAGTATTTT
TRBJ2-5 few TRBV30 TRBD1 CAWGGQGARVGTQYF TGTGCCTGGGGCGGACAGGGGGCGCGAGTCGGGACCCAGTACTTC
TRBJ2-3 few TRBV28 - CASIYGGSSTDTQYF TGTGCCAGCATCTACGGAGGGTCGAGCACAGATACGCAGTATTTT
TRBJ2-7 - TRBV18 - CASSPLGQTYEQYF TGTGCCAGCTCACCACTGGGACAAACTTACGAGCAGTACTTC
TRBJ1-6 - TRBV27 TRBD1 CASSYRGGSSPLHF TGTGCCAGCAGTTACAGGGGAGGAAGTTCACCCCTCCACTTT
TRBJ2-7 - TRBV29-1 TRBD2 CSVLKLAGVTYEQYF TGCAGCGTACTCAAATTAGCGGGGGTAACCTACGAGCAGTACTTC
TRBJ2-1 - TRBV12-5 TRBD2 CASGPGLAGVNEQFF TGTGCTAGTGGGCCTGGACTAGCTGGGGTCAATGAGCAGTTCTTC
TRBJ2-5 few TRBV9 TRBD1 CASSVGDAGGIETQYF TGTGCCAGCAGCGTAGGAGATGCAGGGGGTATAGAGACCCAGTACTTC
TRBJ1-2 - TRBV19 - CASSPRQDTGYTF TGTGCCAGTAGTCCCCGACAGGACACAGGCTACACCTTC
TRBJ1-5 few TRBV6-5 - CASSYVRNQPQHF TGTGCCAGCAGTTACGTCCGTAATCAGCCCCAGCATTTT
TRBJ1-5 - TRBV6-5 - CASSPQGINQPQHF TGTGCCAGCAGCCCACAGGGAATCAATCAGCCCCAGCATTTT
TRBJ2-4 - TRBV10-1 - CASSHGRGAKYIQYF TGCGCCAGCAGCCACGGACGGGGAGCTAAATACATTCAGTACTTC
TRBJ2-5 - TRBV18 TRBD2 CASSPLGGGVQETQYF TGTGCCAGCTCACCACTCGGCGGGGGGGTACAAGAGACCCAGTACTTC
TRBJ2-6 few TRBV7-9 TRBD1 CASSSPGTGHSGANVLTF TGTGCCAGCAGCTCTCCCGGGACAGGGCACTCTGGGGCCAACGTCCTGACTTTC
TRBJ2-7 - TRBV7-2 TRBD1 CASSPWTGVGEQYF TGTGCCAGCAGTCCCTGGACAGGAGTGGGCGAGCAGTACTTC
TRBJ1-1 - TRBV7-2 - CASSLATHNTEAFF TGTGCCAGCAGCTTAGCGACACACAACACTGAAGCTTTCTTT
TRBJ2-7 - TRBV7-9 - CASSLEWLYEQYF TGTGCCAGCAGCTTAGAATGGCTTTACGAGCAGTACTTC
TRBJ2-3 few TRBV28 TRBD1 CASSWDRDTDTQYF TGTGCCAGCAGTTGGGACAGGGATACAGATACGCAGTATTTT
TRBJ2-7 few TRBV7-2 TRBD2 CASHRQLAGVLEQYF TGTGCCAGCCATAGGCAGCTAGCGGGGGTCCTCGAGCAGTACTTC
TRBJ2-6 few TRBV7-6 TRBD2 CASSLAGRAGANVLTF TGTGCCAGCAGCTTAGCGGGGAGGGCTGGGGCCAACGTCCTGACTTTC
TRBJ2-7 - TRBV28 TRBD1 CAAQTGTVYEQYF TGTGCCGCACAGACAGGGACGGTATACGAGCAGTACTTC
TRBJ1-3 few TRBV7-3 - CASSLGPRGAGNTIYF TGTGCCAGCAGCTTAGGTCCCAGGGGTGCTGGAAACACCATATATTTT
TRBJ2-5 few TRBV4-3 - CASSQSQAVGETQYF TGCGCCAGCAGCCAATCACAGGCTGTTGGGGAGACCCAGTACTTC
TRBJ2-7 many TRBV7-8 - CASSLDRSSEQYF TGTGCCAGCAGCTTAGACAGAAGTAGCGAGCAGTACTTC
TRBJ2-1 few TRBV12-2 - CASRVLVDEQFF TGTGCAAGTCGTGTACTAGTGGATGAGCAGTTCTTC
TRBJ2-1 - TRBV6-5 TRBD1 CASSYDRGLNEQFF TGTGCCAGCAGTTACGACAGGGGACTTAATGAGCAGTTCTTC
TRBJ1-2 - TRBV5-4 TRBD1 CASSWDRNGYTF TGTGCCAGCAGCTGGGACAGGAATGGCTACACCTTC
TRBJ2-7 few TRBV5-1 TRBD2 CASRRGTNSYEQYF TGCGCCAGCAGGCGTGGGACTAACTCCTACGAGCAGTACTTC
TRBJ2-7 many TRBV7-9 - CASSLQGWYEQYF TGTGCCAGCAGCCTACAGGGCTGGTACGAGCAGTACTTC
TRBJ2-6 many TRBV7-2 - CASSSRRGQRVSGANVLTF TGTGCCAGCAGCTCTCGGAGAGGACAGAGGGTCTCTGGGGCCAACGTCCTGACTTTC
TRBJ2-7 - TRBV18 TRBD1 CASCETGGRCYEQYF TGTGCCAGCTGTGAGACAGGGGGCCGCTGCTACGAGCAGTACTTC
TRBJ1-1 - TRBV7-9 TRBD1 CASSPPGGTEAFF TGTGCCAGCAGCCCTCCAGGGGGCACTGAAGCTTTCTTT